The TCR beta chain under discussion was sequenced for a study of blood T cell repertoires in COVID-19. Study-wide context: From the United States, Italy and Spain came samples of acute and convalescent COVID-19.

Profiling relied on immunoSEQ multiplex PCR, and the TCRdb table lists in-frame clones only, not all of them. The sample lists 200,000 to 250,000 clones; roughly 85% were seen once. This CDR3 is built from 13 residues. CDR1 is SGDLS and CDR2 is YYNGEE in the germline V gene. Trimming took off 4 bases at V and 8 bases at J, with 15 bases between the two ends. Sample: peripheral blood. The sequence was collected from a middle-aged man with acute or convalescent COVID-19. J is TRBJ1-1 and V is TRBV9; no reliable D call. DNA of the CDR3: TGTGCCAGCAGCCCCCCCCGGTCCCCCGAAGCTTTCTTT. Translated: CASSPPRSPEAFF. Using reference TRBV9 and TRBJ1-1 for the parts outside the CDR3, the full variable domain is DSGVTQTPKHLITATGQRVTLRCSPRSGDLSVYWYQQSLDQGLQFLIQYYNGEERAKGNILERFSAQQFPDLHSELNLSSLELGDSALYFCASSPPRSPEAFFGQGTRLTVV.